The clone carrying this TCR beta chain was counted many times. As yet, its antigen is unknown. This sample was included in a study of T cells in Graves' hyperthyroidism and ophthalmopathy. Authors of the study amplified TCR beta CDR3 regions from RNA transcripts. A first-round RT-PCR of the TCR CDR3 used the HTBI primer set. TCRdb used MiXCR to reprocess the multiplex PCR reads, holding one entry per CDR3 protein. The profile shows approximately 200,000 distinct CDR3 sequences, around 18% of them singletons. The CDR3 is 13 amino acids. V lost 8 bases, J lost 8 bases, and 11 bases stayed unmatched. CDR1 is MNHNS, CDR2 SASEGT, per germline. Findings of the study overall: Ophthalmopathy was separated from stable hyperthyroidism by a 13 V-J model. Model-based prediction identified ophthalmopathy a median approximately 6 months prior to its onset. Blood shared most expanded thyroid clonotypes above 0.001.

The source is a man in his forties with Graves' hyperthyroidism. This chain joins TRBV6-1 and TRBJ1-1, with TRBD1 matching over 7 bases. The sample consisted of blood. CDR3 nucleotide sequence: TGTGCCAGCCGGGCAGGGGGAACCACCGAAGCTTTCTTT. It specifies CASRAGGTTEAFF.